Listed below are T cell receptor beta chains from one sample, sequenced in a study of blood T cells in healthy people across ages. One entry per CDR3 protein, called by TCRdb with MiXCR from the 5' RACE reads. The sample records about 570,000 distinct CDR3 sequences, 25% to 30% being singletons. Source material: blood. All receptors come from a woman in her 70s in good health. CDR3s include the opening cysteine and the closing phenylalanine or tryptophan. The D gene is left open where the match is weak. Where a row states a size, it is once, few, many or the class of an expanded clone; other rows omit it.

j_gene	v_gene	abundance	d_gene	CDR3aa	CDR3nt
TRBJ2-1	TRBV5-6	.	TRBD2	CASSVVRTSGYNEQFF	TGTGCCAGCAGCGTGGTTCGGACTAGCGGTTACAATGAGCAGTTCTTC
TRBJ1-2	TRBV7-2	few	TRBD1	CASSPLGQTYGYTF	TGTGCCAGCAGCCCATTGGGACAGACTTATGGCTACACCTTC
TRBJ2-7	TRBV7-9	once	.	CASSQLRVEQYF	TGTGCCAGCAGCCAACTTAGGGTAGAGCAGTACTTC
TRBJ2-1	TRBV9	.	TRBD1	CASSVDWDRGRGEQFF	TGTGCCAGCAGCGTAGACTGGGACAGGGGGCGCGGTGAGCAGTTCTTC
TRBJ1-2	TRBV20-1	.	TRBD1	CSASDTGGLANYGYTF	TGCAGTGCTAGTGATACAGGGGGTTTAGCTAACTATGGCTACACCTTC
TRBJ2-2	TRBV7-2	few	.	CASSFDAFGGPELFF	TGTGCCAGCAGCTTTGACGCGTTTGGAGGACCGGAGCTGTTTTTT
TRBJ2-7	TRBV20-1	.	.	CSARGEFRGLWDYEQYF	TGCAGTGCTAGAGGGGAATTCAGGGGCCTCTGGGACTACGAGCAGTACTTC
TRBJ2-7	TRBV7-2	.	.	CASSLTRAGVGYEQYF	TGTGCCAGCAGCTTAACCCGAGCAGGGGTCGGGTACGAGCAGTACTTC
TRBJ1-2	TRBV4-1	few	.	CASSFQGVVDYGYTF	TGCGCCAGCAGCTTTCAGGGAGTTGTCGACTATGGCTACACCTTC
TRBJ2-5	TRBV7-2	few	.	CASSSTIQETQYF	TGTGCCAGCAGCTCAACCATACAAGAGACCCAGTACTTC
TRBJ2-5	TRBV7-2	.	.	CASSLVRNQETQYF	TGTGCCAGCAGCTTAGTGCGGAACCAAGAGACCCAGTACTTC
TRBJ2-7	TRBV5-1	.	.	CASGSGPEGSYEQYF	TGCGCCAGCGGTTCTGGGCCGGAGGGTTCCTACGAGCAGTACTTC
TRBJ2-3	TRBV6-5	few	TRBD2	CASSYGSGTLAGTQYF	TGTGCCAGCAGTTACGGGTCGGGGACTCTAGCGGGGACGCAGTATTTT
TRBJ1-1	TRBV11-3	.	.	CASSFSIRGNTEAFF	TGTGCCAGCAGCTTCTCCATCAGGGGAAACACTGAAGCTTTCTTT
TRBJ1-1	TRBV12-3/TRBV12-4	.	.	CASTVQVPNTEAFF	TGTGCCAGCACCGTACAGGTTCCCAACACTGAAGCCTTCTTT
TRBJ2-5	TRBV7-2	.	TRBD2	CASSPQRGTGETQYF	TGTGCCAGCAGCCCCCAGCGGGGCACGGGAGAGACCCAGTACTTC
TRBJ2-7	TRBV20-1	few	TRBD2	CSALAGGLYEQYF	TGCAGTGCCTTAGCGGGGGGCCTTTACGAGCAGTACTTC
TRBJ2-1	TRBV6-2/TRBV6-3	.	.	CASSYDGAASSYNEQFF	TGTGCCAGCAGTTATGACGGAGCAGCCAGCTCCTACAATGAGCAGTTCTTC
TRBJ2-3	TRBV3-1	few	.	CASSQWAGGTGRRTQYF	TGTGCCAGCAGCCAATGGGCAGGCGGGACTGGTAGGCGGACGCAGTATTTT
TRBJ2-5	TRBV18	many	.	CASSPQQETQYF	TGTGCCAGCAGTCCCCAACAAGAGACCCAGTACTTC
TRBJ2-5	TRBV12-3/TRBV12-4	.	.	CASSRKRETQYF	TGTGCCAGCAGCCGCAAAAGGGAGACCCAGTACTTC
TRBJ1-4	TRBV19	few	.	CASSTPGGGATNEKLFF	TGTGCCAGTAGTACCCCAGGCGGTGGGGCAACTAATGAAAAACTGTTTTTT
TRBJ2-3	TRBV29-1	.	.	CSVGRLGTDAQYF	TGCAGCGTTGGGAGACTAGGAACAGATGCGCAGTATTTT
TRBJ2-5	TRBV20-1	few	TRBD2	CSASRGGPEEETQYF	TGCAGTGCTAGCCGCGGGGGGCCGGAGGAAGAGACCCAGTACTTC
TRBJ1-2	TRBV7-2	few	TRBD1	CASSWEGAINYGYTF	TGTGCCAGCAGCTGGGAGGGGGCAATTAACTATGGCTACACCTTC
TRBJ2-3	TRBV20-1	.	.	CSARDTGVGVLLADTQYF	TGCAGTGCTAGAGATACAGGCGTTGGGGTCTTACTGGCAGATACGCAGTATTTT
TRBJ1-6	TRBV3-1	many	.	CASSQDGLAAPLHF	TGTGCCAGCAGCCAAGACGGGCTCGCGGCACCCCTCCACTTT
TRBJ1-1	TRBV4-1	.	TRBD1	CASSQAAGGYTEAFF	TGCGCCAGCAGCCAAGCGGCAGGGGGCTACACTGAAGCTTTCTTT
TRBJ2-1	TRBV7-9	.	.	CASSFEGSRANEQFF	TGTGCCAGCAGCTTCGAGGGATCTAGGGCAAATGAGCAGTTCTTC
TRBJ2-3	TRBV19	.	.	CASSIQMTLSTDTQYF	TGTGCCAGTAGTATACAGATGACCCTCTCCACAGATACGCAGTATTTT
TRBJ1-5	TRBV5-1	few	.	CASSPGSTGEPQHF	TGCGCCAGCAGCCCAGGGTCCACCGGGGAGCCCCAGCATTTT
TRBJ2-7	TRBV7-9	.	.	CASSYRDFSSYEQYF	TGTGCCAGTTCCTACCGGGACTTCTCTTCCTACGAGCAGTACTTC
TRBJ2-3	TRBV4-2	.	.	CASSQDQQVFRDDTDTQYF	TGTGCCAGCAGCCAAGATCAACAGGTCTTTAGAGACGACACAGATACGCAGTATTTT
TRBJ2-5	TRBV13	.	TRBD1	CASSLRRQGTQETQYF	TGTGCCAGCAGCCTCCGGCGACAGGGCACCCAAGAGACCCAGTACTTC
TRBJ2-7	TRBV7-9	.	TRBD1	CASSPGQGFDEQYF	TGTGCCAGCAGCCCCGGACAGGGCTTCGACGAGCAGTACTTC
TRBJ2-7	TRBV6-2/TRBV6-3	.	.	CASSYHVQGNEQYF	TGTGCCAGCAGTTACCACGTACAGGGAAACGAGCAGTACTTC
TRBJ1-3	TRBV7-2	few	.	CASSAGPTRGNTIYF	TGTGCCAGCAGCGCCGGGCCTACGAGAGGAAACACCATATATTTT
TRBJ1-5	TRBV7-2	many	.	CASSLAGNSNQPQHF	TGTGCCAGCAGCTTAGCGGGCAATAGCAATCAGCCCCAGCATTTT
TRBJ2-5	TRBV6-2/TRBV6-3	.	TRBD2	CASAQGGGRIETQYF	TGTGCCAGCGCCCAGGGCGGGGGGAGGATAGAGACCCAGTACTTC
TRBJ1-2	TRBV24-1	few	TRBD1	CATSDAGTGDGYTF	TGTGCCACCAGTGATGCAGGGACAGGGGATGGCTACACCTTC
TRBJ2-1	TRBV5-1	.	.	CASSGQGAGVSYNEQFF	TGCGCCAGCAGCGGGCAGGGGGCGGGAGTGTCCTACAATGAGCAGTTCTTC